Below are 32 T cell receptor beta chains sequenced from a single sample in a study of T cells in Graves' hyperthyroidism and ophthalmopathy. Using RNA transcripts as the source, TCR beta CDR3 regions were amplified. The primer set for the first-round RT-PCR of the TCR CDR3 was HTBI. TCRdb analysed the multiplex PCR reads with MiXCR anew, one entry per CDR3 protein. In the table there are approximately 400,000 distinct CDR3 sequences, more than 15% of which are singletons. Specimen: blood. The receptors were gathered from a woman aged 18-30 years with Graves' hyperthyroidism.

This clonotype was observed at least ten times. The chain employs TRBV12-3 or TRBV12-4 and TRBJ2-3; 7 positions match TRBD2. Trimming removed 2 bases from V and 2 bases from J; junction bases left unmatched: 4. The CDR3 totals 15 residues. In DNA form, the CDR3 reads TGTGCCAGCAGTTTACTCCGGGGGGTCACAGATACGCAGTATTTT. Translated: CASSLLRGVTDTQYF.

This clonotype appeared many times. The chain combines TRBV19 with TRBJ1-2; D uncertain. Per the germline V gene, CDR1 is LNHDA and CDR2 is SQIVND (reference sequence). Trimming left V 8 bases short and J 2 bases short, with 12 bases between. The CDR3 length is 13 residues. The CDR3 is CASSPGTNYGYTF. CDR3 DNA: TGTGCCAGTTCCCCGGGCACCAACTATGGCTACACCTTC.

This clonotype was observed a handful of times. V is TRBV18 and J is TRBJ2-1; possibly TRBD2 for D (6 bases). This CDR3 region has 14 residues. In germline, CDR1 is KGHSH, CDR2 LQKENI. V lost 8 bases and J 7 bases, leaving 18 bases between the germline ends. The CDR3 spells CASRAGSQQNEQFF. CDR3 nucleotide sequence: TGTGCCAGCCGCGCCGGGAGCCAGCAGAATGAGCAGTTCTTC.

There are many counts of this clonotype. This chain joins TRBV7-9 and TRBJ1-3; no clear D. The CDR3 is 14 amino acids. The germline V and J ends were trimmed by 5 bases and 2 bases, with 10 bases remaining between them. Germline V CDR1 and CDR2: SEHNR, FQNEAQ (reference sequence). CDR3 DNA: TGTGCCAGCAGCCCGGACGTTGCTGGAAACACCATATATTTT. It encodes CASSPDVAGNTIYF.

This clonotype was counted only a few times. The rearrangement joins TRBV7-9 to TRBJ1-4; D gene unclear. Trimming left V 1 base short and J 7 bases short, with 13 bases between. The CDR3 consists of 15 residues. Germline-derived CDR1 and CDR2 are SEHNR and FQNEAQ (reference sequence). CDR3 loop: CASSLGERYREKLFF. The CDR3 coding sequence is TGTGCCAGCAGCTTAGGAGAGAGATACCGTGAAAAACTGTTTTTT.

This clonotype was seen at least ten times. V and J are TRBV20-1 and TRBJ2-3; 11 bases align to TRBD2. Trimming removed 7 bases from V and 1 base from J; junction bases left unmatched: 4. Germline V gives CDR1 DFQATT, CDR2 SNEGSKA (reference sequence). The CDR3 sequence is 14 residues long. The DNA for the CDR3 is TGCAGTGGCGTGACTAGCGGGGGCACAGATACGCAGTATTTT. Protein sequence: CSGVTSGGTDTQYF.

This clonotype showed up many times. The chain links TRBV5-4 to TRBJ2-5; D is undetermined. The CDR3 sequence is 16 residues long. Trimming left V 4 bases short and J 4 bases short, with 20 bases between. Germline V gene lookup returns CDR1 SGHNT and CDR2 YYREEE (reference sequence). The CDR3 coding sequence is TGTGCCAGCAGCGCCTCAGCGATGGGGTGGGGAGAGACCCAGTACTTC. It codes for CASSASAMGWGETQYF.

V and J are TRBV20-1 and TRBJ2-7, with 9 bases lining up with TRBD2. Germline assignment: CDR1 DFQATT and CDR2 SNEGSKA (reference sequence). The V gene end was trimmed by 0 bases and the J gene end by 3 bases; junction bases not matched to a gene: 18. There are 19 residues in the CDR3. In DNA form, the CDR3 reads TGCAGTGCTAGAGATCTATACTCCTGGATTAGCGGGAGCATCTACGAGCAGTACTTC. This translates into CSARDLYSWISGSIYEQYF.

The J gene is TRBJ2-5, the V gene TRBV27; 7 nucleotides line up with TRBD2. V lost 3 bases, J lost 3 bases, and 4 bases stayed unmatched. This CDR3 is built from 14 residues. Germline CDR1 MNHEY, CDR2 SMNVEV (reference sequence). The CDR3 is CASSLLADKETQYF. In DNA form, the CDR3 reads TGTGCCAGCAGTTTGCTAGCGGATAAAGAGACCCAGTACTTC.

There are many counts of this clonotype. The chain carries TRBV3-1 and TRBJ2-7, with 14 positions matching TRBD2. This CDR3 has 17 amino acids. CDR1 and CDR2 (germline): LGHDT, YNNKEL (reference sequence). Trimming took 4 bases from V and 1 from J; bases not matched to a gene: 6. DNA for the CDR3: TGTGCCAGCAGCCCAGGGACTAGCGGGAGTAAGTCCTACGAGCAGTACTTC. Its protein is CASSPGTSGSKSYEQYF.

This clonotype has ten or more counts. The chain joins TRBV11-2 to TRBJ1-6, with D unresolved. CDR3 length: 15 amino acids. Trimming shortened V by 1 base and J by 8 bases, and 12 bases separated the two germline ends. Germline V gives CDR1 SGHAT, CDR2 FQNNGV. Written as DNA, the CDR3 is TGTGCCAGCAGCTTAGTCGGGGAATGGGATTCACCCCTCCACTTT. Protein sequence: CASSLVGEWDSPLHF.

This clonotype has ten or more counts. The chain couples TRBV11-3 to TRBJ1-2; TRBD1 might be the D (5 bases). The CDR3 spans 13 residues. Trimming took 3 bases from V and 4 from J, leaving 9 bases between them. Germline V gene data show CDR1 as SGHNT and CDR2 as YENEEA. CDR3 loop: CASSFGTAYGYTF. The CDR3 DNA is TGTGCCAGCAGCTTCGGGACGGCCTATGGCTACACCTTC.

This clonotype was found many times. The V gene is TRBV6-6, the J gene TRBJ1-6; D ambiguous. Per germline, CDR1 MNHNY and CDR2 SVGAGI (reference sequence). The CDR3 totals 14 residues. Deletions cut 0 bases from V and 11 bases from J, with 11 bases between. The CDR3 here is CASSYSRTSPPLHF. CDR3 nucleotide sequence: TGTGCCAGCAGTTACTCGAGGACTTCACCACCCCTCCACTTT.

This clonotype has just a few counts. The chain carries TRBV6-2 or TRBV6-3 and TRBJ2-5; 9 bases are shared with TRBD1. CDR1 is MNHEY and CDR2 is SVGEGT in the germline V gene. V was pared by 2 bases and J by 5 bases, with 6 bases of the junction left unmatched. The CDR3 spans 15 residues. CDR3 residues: CASSYPGQGRETQYF. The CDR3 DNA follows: TGTGCCAGCAGTTACCCCGGACAGGGGAGGGAGACCCAGTACTTC.

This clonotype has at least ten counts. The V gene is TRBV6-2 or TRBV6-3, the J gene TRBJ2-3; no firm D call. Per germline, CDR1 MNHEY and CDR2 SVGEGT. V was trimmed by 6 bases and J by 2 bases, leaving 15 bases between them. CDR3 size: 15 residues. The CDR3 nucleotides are TGTGCCAGCAGCTTTCGGGTTCGATCCACAGATACGCAGTATTTT. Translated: CASSFRVRSTDTQYF.

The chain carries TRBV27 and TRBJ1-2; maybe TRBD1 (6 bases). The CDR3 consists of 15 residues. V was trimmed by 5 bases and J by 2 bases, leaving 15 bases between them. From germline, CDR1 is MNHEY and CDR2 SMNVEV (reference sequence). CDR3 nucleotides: TGTGCCAGCAGTCGCACAGGGAGCGAAAACTATGGCTACACCTTC. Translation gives CASSRTGSENYGYTF.

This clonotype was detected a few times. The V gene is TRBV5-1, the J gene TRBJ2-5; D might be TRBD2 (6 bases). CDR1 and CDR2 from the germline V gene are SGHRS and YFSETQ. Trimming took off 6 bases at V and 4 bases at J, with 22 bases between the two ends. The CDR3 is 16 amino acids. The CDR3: CASTSEFGGMGETQYF. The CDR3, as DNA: TGCGCCAGCACTTCTGAGTTTGGAGGGATGGGAGAGACCCAGTACTTC.

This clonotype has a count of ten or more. The CDR3 sequence is CASSIGQKEQPQHF. In nucleotides, the CDR3 is TGTGCCAGTAGTATTGGACAGAAGGAACAGCCCCAGCATTTT. V and J are TRBV19 and TRBJ1-5; perhaps TRBD1 as D (6 bases). CDR1 LNHDA and CDR2 SQIVND come from the germline V gene (reference sequence). V shed 3 bases and J shed 7 bases, with 13 bases lying between them. The CDR3 is 14 amino acids.

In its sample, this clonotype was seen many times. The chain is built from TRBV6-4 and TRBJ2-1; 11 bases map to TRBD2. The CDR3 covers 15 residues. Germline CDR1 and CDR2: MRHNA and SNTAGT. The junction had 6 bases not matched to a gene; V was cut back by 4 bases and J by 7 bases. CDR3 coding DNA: TGTGCCAGCAGTGTGGATAGCGGGGGGGCTAATGAGCAGTTCTTC. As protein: CASSVDSGGANEQFF.

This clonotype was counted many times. CDR3 DNA sequence: TGTGCCAGCAGTTCATCCTCTGGGGCCAACGTCCTGACTTTC. Translated, it gives CASSSSSGANVLTF. V usage is TRBV6-1 and J usage is TRBJ2-6; D unresolved. There are 14 residues in the CDR3. Germline CDR1 reads MNHNS; CDR2 reads SASEGT. V was pared by 5 bases and J by 0 bases, with 5 bases between.

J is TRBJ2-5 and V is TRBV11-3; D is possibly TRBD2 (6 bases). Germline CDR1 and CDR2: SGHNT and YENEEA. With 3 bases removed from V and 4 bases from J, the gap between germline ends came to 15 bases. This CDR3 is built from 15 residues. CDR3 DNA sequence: TGTGCCAGCAGCTTTGGAGGGATTTATGGAGAGACCCAGTACTTC. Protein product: CASSFGGIYGETQYF.

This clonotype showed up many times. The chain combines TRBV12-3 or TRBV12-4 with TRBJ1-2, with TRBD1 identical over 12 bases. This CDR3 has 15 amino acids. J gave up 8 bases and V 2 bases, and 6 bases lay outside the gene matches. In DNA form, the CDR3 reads TGTGCCAGCAGTTTATCCGGGACAGGGGGCGGCGGCTACACCTTC. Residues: CASSLSGTGGGGYTF.

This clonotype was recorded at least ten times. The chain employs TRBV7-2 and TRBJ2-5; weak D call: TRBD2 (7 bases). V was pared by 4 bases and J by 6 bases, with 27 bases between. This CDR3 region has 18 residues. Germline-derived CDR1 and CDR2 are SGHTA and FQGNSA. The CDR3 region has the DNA TGTGCCAGCAGCTCGAGGGGGGGGAGTCTACCCTCGATGAAGACCCAGTACTTC. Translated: CASSSRGGSLPSMKTQYF.

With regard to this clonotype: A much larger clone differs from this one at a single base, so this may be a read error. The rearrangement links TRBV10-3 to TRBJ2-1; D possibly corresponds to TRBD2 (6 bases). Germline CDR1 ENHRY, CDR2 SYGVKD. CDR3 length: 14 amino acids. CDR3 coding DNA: TGTGCCATCAGGGGGGGAAGCTCCCACAATGAGCAGTTCTTC. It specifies CAIRGGSSHNEQFF.

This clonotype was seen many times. The CDR3 protein is CASSRWDAKNTEAFF. CDR3 nucleotide sequence: TGTGCCAGCAGCCGATGGGACGCTAAGAACACTGAAGCTTTCTTT. J is TRBJ1-1 and V is TRBV13, with D possibly matching TRBD1 (5 bases). The CDR3 spans 15 residues. The V gene lost 5 bases and the J gene lost 1 base, with 14 bases spanning the gap. Germline CDR1 PRHDT, CDR2 FYEKMQ (reference sequence). Complete variable domain (other parts from reference TRBV13 and TRBJ1-1): AAGVIQSPRHLIKEKRETATLKCYPIPRHDTVYWYQQGPGQDPQFLISFYEKMQSDKGSIPDRFSAQQFSDYHSELNMSSLELGDSALYFCASSRWDAKNTEAFFGQGTRLTVV.

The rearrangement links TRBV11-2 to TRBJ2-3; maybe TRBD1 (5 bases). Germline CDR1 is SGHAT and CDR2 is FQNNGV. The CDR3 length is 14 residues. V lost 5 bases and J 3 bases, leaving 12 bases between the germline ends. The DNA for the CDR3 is TGTGCCAGCAGCAGGATCAGGGCGACAGATACGCAGTATTTT. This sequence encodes CASSRIRATDTQYF.

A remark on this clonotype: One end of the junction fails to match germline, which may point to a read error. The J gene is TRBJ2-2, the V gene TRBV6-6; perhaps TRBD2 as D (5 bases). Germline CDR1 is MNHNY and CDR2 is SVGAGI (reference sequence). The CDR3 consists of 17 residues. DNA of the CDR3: TGTGCCAGCAGTTACTCGATACCAGCGGTGAACACCGAGGAGCTGTTTTTT. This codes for CASSYSIPAVNTEELFF.

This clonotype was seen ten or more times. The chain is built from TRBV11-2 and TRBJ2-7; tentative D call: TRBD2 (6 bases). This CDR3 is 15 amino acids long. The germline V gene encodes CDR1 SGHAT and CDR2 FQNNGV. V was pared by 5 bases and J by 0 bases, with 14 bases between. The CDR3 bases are TGTGCCAGCAGCCCGCAGCGGGTCCGCTCCTACGAGCAGTACTTC. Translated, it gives CASSPQRVRSYEQYF.

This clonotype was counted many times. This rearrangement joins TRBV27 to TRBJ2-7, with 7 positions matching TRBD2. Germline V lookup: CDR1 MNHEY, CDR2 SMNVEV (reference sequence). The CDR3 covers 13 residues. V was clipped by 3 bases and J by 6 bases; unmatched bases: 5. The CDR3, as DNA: TGTGCCAGCAGTTTCCCGTCGGGGGGCGAGCAGTACTTC. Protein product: CASSFPSGGEQYF.

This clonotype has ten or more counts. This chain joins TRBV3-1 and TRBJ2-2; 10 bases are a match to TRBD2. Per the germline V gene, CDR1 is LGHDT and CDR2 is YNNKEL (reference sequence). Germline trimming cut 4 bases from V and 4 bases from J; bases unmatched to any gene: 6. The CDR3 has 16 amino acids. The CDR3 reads CASSPLAGEITGELFF. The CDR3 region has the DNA TGTGCCAGCAGCCCCCTAGCGGGAGAAATCACCGGGGAGCTGTTTTTT.

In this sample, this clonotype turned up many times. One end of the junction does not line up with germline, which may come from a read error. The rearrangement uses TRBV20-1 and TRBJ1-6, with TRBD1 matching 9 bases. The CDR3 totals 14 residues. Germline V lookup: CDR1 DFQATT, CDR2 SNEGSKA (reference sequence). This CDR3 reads CSTRDRAYNSPLHF. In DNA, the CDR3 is TGCAGTACTAGGGACAGGGCATATAATTCACCCCTCCACTTT.

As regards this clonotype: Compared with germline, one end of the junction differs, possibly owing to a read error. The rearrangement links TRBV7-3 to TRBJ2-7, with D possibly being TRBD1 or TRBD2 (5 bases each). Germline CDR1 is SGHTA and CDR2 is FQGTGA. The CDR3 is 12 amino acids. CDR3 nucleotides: TGTGGCAGCAGCCTCTCAGGGAGCGAGCAGTACTTC. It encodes CGSSLSGSEQYF.